These T cell receptor beta chains were read from a single sample in a study of blood T cell repertoires in COVID-19. Here immunoSEQ multiplex PCR was the method, and the copy in TCRdb shows in-frame clones only, minus some. The table has over 15,000 clones, 85% seen once. The sequencing sample was made of peripheral blood. Every receptor here comes from a man older than 75 with acute or convalescent COVID-19. The CDR3 runs from the conserved cysteine through the conserved F or W. The order of the fields is CDR3 length, V gene, J gene, D gene, clone size, CDR3 protein, CDR3 DNA. D genes are given only for firm matches. Where a row states a size, it is once, few, many or the class of an expanded clone; other rows omit it.

len: 15
v_gene: TRBV28
j_gene: TRBJ1-4
d_gene: TRBD1
abundance: .
CDR3aa: CASSHTGGNWEKLFF
CDR3nt: TGTGCCAGCAGCCATACAGGGGGGAATTGGGAAAAACTGTTTTTT

len: 12
v_gene: TRBV11-3
j_gene: TRBJ2-1
d_gene: .
abundance: medium-sized
CDR3aa: CASSTWEDEQFF
CDR3nt: TGTGCCAGCAGCACCTGGGAGGATGAGCAGTTCTTC

len: 16
v_gene: TRBV27
j_gene: TRBJ1-2
d_gene: .
abundance: .
CDR3aa: CASRRQYQGEEYGYTF
CDR3nt: TGTGCCAGCAGACGACAGTACCAGGGTGAGGAGTATGGCTACACCTTC

len: 15
v_gene: TRBV5-1
j_gene: TRBJ1-4
d_gene: TRBD1
abundance: .
CDR3aa: CASSNPGQGNEKLFF
CDR3nt: TGCGCCAGCAGCAACCCGGGACAGGGGAATGAAAAACTGTTTTTT

len: 16
v_gene: TRBV19
j_gene: TRBJ1-6
d_gene: .
abundance: .
CDR3aa: CASSPRGRGRDSPLHF
CDR3nt: TGTGCCAGTAGTCCTCGGGGTCGGGGAAGGGATTCACCCCTCCACTTT

len: 15
v_gene: TRBV5-8
j_gene: TRBJ2-5
d_gene: TRBD1
abundance: once
CDR3aa: CASSRQGAGQETQYF
CDR3nt: TGTGCCAGCAGCCGACAGGGGGCAGGTCAAGAGACCCAGTACTTC

len: 14
v_gene: TRBV19
j_gene: TRBJ2-7
d_gene: .
abundance: .
CDR3aa: CASSLGFPGYEQYF
CDR3nt: TGTGCCAGTAGTTTAGGATTCCCGGGCTACGAGCAGTACTTC

len: 14
v_gene: TRBV11-2
j_gene: TRBJ2-5
d_gene: .
abundance: .
CDR3aa: CASSPLTGQEAQYF
CDR3nt: TGTGCCAGCAGCCCCCTCACAGGGCAGGAGGCCCAGTACTTC

len: 13
v_gene: TRBV7-9
j_gene: TRBJ1-2
d_gene: .
abundance: few
CDR3aa: CASSLEADRGYTF
CDR3nt: TGTGCCAGCAGCTTAGAGGCTGACAGAGGCTACACCTTC

len: 16
v_gene: TRBV5-1
j_gene: TRBJ2-7
d_gene: TRBD2
abundance: .
CDR3aa: CASSLERGGQPYEQYF
CDR3nt: TGCGCCAGCAGCTTGGAACGCGGGGGGCAGCCCTACGAGCAGTACTTC

len: 16
v_gene: TRBV6-5
j_gene: TRBJ2-2
d_gene: .
abundance: .
CDR3aa: CASSYKQTTNTGELFF
CDR3nt: TGTGCCAGCAGTTACAAACAGACTACGAACACCGGGGAGCTGTTTTTT

len: 14
v_gene: TRBV24-1
j_gene: TRBJ1-5
d_gene: TRBD1
abundance: few
CDR3aa: CATSDRTGYQPQHF
CDR3nt: TGTGCCACCAGTGATAGGACAGGGTATCAGCCCCAGCATTTT

len: 15
v_gene: TRBV28
j_gene: TRBJ1-2
d_gene: .
abundance: .
CDR3aa: CASSLGIRGPYGYTF
CDR3nt: TGTGCCAGCAGTTTGGGAATCAGGGGCCCTTATGGCTACACCTTC

len: 14
v_gene: TRBV10-1
j_gene: TRBJ2-1
d_gene: .
abundance: .
CDR3aa: CASSESTGYNEQFF
CDR3nt: TGCGCCAGCAGTGAGTCGACAGGCTACAATGAGCAGTTCTTC

len: 14
v_gene: TRBV3-1/TRBV3-2
j_gene: TRBJ1-4
d_gene: .
abundance: few
CDR3aa: CASTYAGGGEKLFF
CDR3nt: TGTGCCAGCACCTACGCGGGGGGCGGTGAAAAACTGTTTTTT

len: 16
v_gene: TRBV9
j_gene: TRBJ2-3
d_gene: .
abundance: .
CDR3aa: CASSVDGRSSTDTQYF
CDR3nt: TGTGCCAGCAGCGTAGACGGTCGTTCTAGCACAGATACGCAGTATTTT

len: 15
v_gene: TRBV7-6
j_gene: TRBJ1-5
d_gene: .
abundance: .
CDR3aa: CASSLGGGLGQPQHF
CDR3nt: TGTGCCAGCAGCTTAGGTGGGGGACTTGGTCAGCCCCAGCATTTT

len: 13
v_gene: TRBV6-6
j_gene: TRBJ2-7
d_gene: .
abundance: .
CDR3aa: CASSSGTITEQYF
CDR3nt: TGTGCCAGCAGTTCCGGGACAATCACCGAGCAGTACTTC

len: 16
v_gene: TRBV4-2
j_gene: TRBJ2-7
d_gene: TRBD1
abundance: .
CDR3aa: CASSQEPRDRVDEQYF
CDR3nt: TGTGCCAGCAGCCAAGAGCCCCGGGACAGGGTTGACGAGCAGTACTTC

len: 15
v_gene: TRBV23-1
j_gene: TRBJ2-6
d_gene: .
abundance: once
CDR3aa: CASSPTGSGANVLTF
CDR3nt: TGCGCCAGCAGTCCTACAGGGTCTGGGGCCAACGTCCTGACTTTC

len: 18
v_gene: TRBV11-3
j_gene: TRBJ2-1
d_gene: TRBD2
abundance: .
CDR3aa: CASSLTGLAGINPNEQFF
CDR3nt: TGTGCCAGCAGCTTGACGGGACTAGCGGGGATAAACCCCAATGAGCAGTTCTTC

len: 16
v_gene: TRBV4-3
j_gene: TRBJ2-7
d_gene: .
abundance: few
CDR3aa: CASSQQGGSSSYEQYF
CDR3nt: TGCGCCAGCAGCCAACAAGGGGGTTCTAGCTCCTACGAGCAGTACTTC

len: 14
v_gene: TRBV19
j_gene: TRBJ2-2
d_gene: .
abundance: .
CDR3aa: CASSTTGRPGELFF
CDR3nt: TGTGCCAGTAGTACGACAGGGAGGCCGGGGGAGCTGTTTTTT

len: 15
v_gene: TRBV6-6
j_gene: TRBJ1-5
d_gene: .
abundance: once
CDR3aa: CASSYQGTSNQPQHF
CDR3nt: TGTGCCAGCAGTTACCAGGGGACTAGCAATCAGCCCCAGCATTTT

len: 14
v_gene: TRBV6-1
j_gene: TRBJ1-1
d_gene: .
abundance: .
CDR3aa: CASSDGQGFTEAFF
CDR3nt: TGTGCCAGCAGTGATGGGCAGGGCTTCACTGAAGCTTTCTTT

len: 14
v_gene: TRBV7-2
j_gene: TRBJ1-2
d_gene: .
abundance: .
CDR3aa: CASSPSGGGYGYTF
CDR3nt: TGTGCCAGCAGCCCCAGCGGGGGCGGGTATGGCTACACCTTC

len: 14
v_gene: TRBV10-3
j_gene: TRBJ1-4
d_gene: TRBD1
abundance: .
CDR3aa: CAISGTGGGEKLFF
CDR3nt: TGTGCCATCAGTGGGACAGGGGGTGGAGAAAAACTGTTTTTT

len: 14
v_gene: TRBV7-2
j_gene: TRBJ1-4
d_gene: TRBD1
abundance: .
CDR3aa: CASSLVAGGEKLFF
CDR3nt: TGTGCCAGCAGCTTAGTCGCAGGGGGGGAAAAACTGTTTTTT

len: 16
v_gene: TRBV5-5
j_gene: TRBJ1-5
d_gene: TRBD1
abundance: .
CDR3aa: CASSAEPGQQFGPQHF
CDR3nt: TGTGCCAGCAGCGCGGAACCGGGACAGCAATTCGGGCCCCAGCATTTT

len: 14
v_gene: TRBV27
j_gene: TRBJ1-5
d_gene: TRBD1
abundance: .
CDR3aa: CASSLTGELQPQHF
CDR3nt: TGTGCCAGCAGTCTCACAGGGGAACTTCAGCCCCAGCATTTT

len: 15
v_gene: TRBV19
j_gene: TRBJ1-1
d_gene: .
abundance: .
CDR3aa: CASSMWTLGNTEAFF
CDR3nt: TGTGCCAGTAGTATGTGGACTTTGGGGAACACTGAAGCTTTCTTT

len: 14
v_gene: TRBV7-2
j_gene: TRBJ2-7
d_gene: TRBD2
abundance: .
CDR3aa: CASSLPGGSYEQYF
CDR3nt: TGTGCCAGCAGCCTTCCGGGGGGGAGCTACGAGCAGTACTTC

len: 15
v_gene: TRBV7-7
j_gene: TRBJ2-1
d_gene: TRBD2
abundance: .
CDR3aa: CASSIGLAGVREQFF
CDR3nt: TGTGCCAGCAGCATCGGACTAGCGGGGGTTCGTGAGCAGTTCTTC

len: 14
v_gene: TRBV11-2
j_gene: TRBJ2-7
d_gene: TRBD1
abundance: .
CDR3aa: CASSYPGQSHEQYF
CDR3nt: TGTGCCAGCAGCTACCCGGGACAGAGCCACGAGCAGTACTTC

len: 14
v_gene: TRBV6-2/TRBV6-3
j_gene: TRBJ2-5
d_gene: .
abundance: .
CDR3aa: CASSYSTSRETQYF
CDR3nt: TGTGCCAGCAGTTACTCGACTAGTAGAGAGACCCAGTACTTC

len: 14
v_gene: TRBV6-6
j_gene: TRBJ1-2
d_gene: TRBD1
abundance: many
CDR3aa: CASSQETGDYGYTF
CDR3nt: TGTGCCAGCAGTCAAGAAACAGGGGACTATGGCTACACCTTC

len: 15
v_gene: TRBV7-2
j_gene: TRBJ1-4
d_gene: TRBD1
abundance: .
CDR3aa: CASSPPRTGFEKLFF
CDR3nt: TGTGCCAGCAGCCCCCCGAGGACAGGGTTTGAAAAACTGTTTTTT

len: 15
v_gene: TRBV2
j_gene: TRBJ1-4
d_gene: .
abundance: .
CDR3aa: CASSGTLATNEKLFF
CDR3nt: TGTGCCAGCAGTGGGACTCTTGCAACTAATGAAAAACTGTTTTTT

len: 14
v_gene: TRBV6-5
j_gene: TRBJ2-1
d_gene: .
abundance: .
CDR3aa: CASRTPTGYNEQFF
CDR3nt: TGTGCCAGCAGGACCCCGACTGGCTACAATGAGCAGTTCTTC

len: 14
v_gene: TRBV7-3
j_gene: TRBJ1-2
d_gene: .
abundance: few
CDR3aa: CASSLRGRGYGYTF
CDR3nt: TGTGCCAGCAGCTTAAGGGGCAGGGGTTATGGCTACACCTTC

len: 16
v_gene: TRBV18
j_gene: TRBJ1-3
d_gene: .
abundance: .
CDR3aa: CASSPLSGRTGNTIYF
CDR3nt: TGTGCCAGCTCACCGCTATCGGGAAGGACTGGAAACACCATATATTTT